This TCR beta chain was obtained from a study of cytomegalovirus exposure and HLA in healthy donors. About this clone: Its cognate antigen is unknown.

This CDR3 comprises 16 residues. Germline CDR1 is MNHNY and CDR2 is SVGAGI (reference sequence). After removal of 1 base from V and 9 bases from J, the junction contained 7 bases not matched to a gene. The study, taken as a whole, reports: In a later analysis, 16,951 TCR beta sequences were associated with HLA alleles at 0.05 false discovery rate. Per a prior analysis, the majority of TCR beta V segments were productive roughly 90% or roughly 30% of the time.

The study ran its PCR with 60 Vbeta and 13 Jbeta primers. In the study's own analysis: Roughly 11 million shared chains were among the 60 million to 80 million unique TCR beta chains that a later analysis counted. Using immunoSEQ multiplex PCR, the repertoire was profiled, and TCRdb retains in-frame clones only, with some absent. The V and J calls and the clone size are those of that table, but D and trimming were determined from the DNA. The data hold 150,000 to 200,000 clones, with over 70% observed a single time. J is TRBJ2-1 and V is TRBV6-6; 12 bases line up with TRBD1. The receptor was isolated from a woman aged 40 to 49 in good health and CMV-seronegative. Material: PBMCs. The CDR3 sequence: CASSYLTGTGGFEQFF. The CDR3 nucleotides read TGTGCCAGCAGTTACTTGACCGGGACAGGGGGCTTTGAGCAGTTCTTC.